This TCR beta chain is drawn from a study of blood T cell repertoires in COVID-19. Study in general: COVID-19 samples, acute and convalescent, were from the United States, Italy and Spain.

Enrollees, about 18 to 100 years old, lived in roughly 24 US areas. Cohorts were assigned according to the clinical history that participants reported. Authors' analysis steps: Estimates of nucleated cell counts were drawn from the amplification of reference gene primers. Some clones are missing from TCRdb's copy, which holds only in-frame ones; the method was immunoSEQ multiplex PCR. From that table come the V and J calls and clone size; the DNA was used to work out D and trimming. The repertoire holds roughly 250,000 clones, about 88% seen once, with about 3% in the top ten. The CDR3 runs 13 residues. The germline V gene has CDR1 LGHDT and CDR2 YNNKEL (reference sequence). V lost 1 base to trimming and J lost 5 bases, with 8 bases between them.

The sequence derives from a woman aged 45-59 years who had recovered from COVID-19. The sequenced sample was PBMCs or T cells enriched from blood (not recorded which). This chain connects TRBV3-1 (or the pseudogene TRBV3-2) to TRBJ2-5; possibly TRBD1 for D (6 bases). The CDR3 sequence is CASSQARGETQYF. CDR3 bases: TGTGCCAGCAGCCAAGCTAGGGGGGAGACCCAGTACTTC.